Many counts were recorded for the clone carrying this T cell receptor beta chain. TCR beta CDR3 regions were amplified from RNA transcripts. The HTBI primer set served for first-round RT-PCR of the TCR CDR3. TCRdb re-called the multiplex PCR reads with MiXCR, one entry per CDR3 protein. The top ten hold about a quarter of the sample, which has about 280,000 distinct CDR3 sequences, less than 30% seen once. Patients with uncontrolled infections, other autoimmune diseases, pregnancy or lactation were excluded. For the diagnoses, clinical symptoms, serum thyroxine and TRAb, thyroid ultrasound and orbital computed tomography were used. Initially, at the first diagnosis of hyperthyroidism and before any ophthalmopathy symptoms, blood was sampled. These data come from a study of T cells in Graves' hyperthyroidism and ophthalmopathy. The CDR3 spans 17 residues. The V segment lost 5 bases and the J segment 0 bases; nucleotides outside the gene matches: 8.

The rearrangement joins TRBV12-3 or TRBV12-4 to TRBJ2-2; 8 positions match TRBD2. The sequence derives from a man aged 35-49 years with Graves' hyperthyroidism that later progressed to Graves' ophthalmopathy. The sample consisted of blood. The CDR3 loop reads CASSTEIAGTNTGELFF. CDR3 DNA: TGTGCCAGCAGTACCGAAATAGCGGGGACGAACACCGGGGAGCTGTTTTTT.